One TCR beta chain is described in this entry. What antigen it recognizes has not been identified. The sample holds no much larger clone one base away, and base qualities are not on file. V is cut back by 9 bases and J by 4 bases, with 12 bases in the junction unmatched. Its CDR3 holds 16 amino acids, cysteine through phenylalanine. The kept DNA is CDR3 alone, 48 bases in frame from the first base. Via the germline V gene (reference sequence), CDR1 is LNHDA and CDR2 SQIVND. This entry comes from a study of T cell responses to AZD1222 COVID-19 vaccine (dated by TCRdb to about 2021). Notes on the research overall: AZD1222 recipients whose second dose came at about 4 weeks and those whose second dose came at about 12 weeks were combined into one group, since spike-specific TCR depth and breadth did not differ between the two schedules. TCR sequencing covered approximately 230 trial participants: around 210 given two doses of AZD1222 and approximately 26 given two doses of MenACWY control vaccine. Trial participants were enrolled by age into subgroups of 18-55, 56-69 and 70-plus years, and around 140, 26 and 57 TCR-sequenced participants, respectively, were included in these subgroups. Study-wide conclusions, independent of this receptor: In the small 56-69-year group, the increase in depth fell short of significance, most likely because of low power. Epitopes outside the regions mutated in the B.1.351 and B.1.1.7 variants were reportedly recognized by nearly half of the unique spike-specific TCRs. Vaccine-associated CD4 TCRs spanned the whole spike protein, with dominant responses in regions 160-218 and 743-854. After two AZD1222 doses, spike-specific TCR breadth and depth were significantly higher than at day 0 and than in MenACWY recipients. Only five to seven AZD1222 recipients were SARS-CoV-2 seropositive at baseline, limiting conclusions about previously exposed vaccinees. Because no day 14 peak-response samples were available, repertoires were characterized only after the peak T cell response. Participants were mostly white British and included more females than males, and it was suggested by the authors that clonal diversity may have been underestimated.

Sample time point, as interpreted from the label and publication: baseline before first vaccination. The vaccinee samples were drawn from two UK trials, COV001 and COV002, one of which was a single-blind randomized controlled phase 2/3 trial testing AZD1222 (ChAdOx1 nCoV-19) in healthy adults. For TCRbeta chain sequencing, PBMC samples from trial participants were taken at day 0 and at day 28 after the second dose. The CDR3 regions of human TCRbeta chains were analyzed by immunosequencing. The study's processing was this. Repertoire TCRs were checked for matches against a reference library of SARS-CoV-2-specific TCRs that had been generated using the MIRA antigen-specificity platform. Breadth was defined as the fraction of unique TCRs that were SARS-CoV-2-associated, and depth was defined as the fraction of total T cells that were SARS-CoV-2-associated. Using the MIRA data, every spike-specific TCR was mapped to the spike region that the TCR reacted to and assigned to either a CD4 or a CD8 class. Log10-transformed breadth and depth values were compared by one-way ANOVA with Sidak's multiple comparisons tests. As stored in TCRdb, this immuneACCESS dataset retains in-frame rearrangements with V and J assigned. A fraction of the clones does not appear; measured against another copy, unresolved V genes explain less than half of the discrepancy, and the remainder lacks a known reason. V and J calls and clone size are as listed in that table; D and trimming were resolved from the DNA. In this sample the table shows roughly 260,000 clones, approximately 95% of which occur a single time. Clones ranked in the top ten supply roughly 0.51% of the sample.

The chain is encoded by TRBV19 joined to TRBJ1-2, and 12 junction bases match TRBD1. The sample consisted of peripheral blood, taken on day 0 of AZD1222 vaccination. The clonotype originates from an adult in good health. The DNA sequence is TGTGCCAGCACGACGGGACAGGGGGCCATAGGCTATGGCTACACCTTC. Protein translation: CASTTGQGAIGYGYTF. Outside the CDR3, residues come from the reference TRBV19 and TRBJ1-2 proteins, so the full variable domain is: DGGITQSPKYLFRKEGQNVTLSCEQNLNHDAMYWYRQDPGQGLRLIYYSQIVNDFQKGDIAEGYSVSREKKESFPLTVTSAQKNPTAFYLCASTTGQGAIGYGYTFGSGTRLTVV.